A selection of T cell receptor beta chains follows, all from one sample in a study of CD8 T cells in Susac syndrome. TCRdb called the immunoSEQ multiplex PCR reads again in MiXCR, with one record for every CDR3 protein. The sample includes roughly 200,000 distinct CDR3 sequences, 95% of them seen just once. The sequenced material came from CD4+ T cells from PBMCs. These receptor sequences come from a human donor in good health. The CDR3 runs from the conserved cysteine through the conserved F or W. A D gene is named only where the DNA matches it firmly. Size tells how often a clone was seen (once, few, many) or the class of an expanded clone, and some rows leave it out.

size	V	J	D	DNA	CDR3
once	TRBV29-1	TRBJ1-2	-	TGCAGCGTTATTACAGGGAACTATGGCTACACCTTC	CSVITGNYGYTF
-	TRBV7-2	TRBJ2-1	-	TGTGCCAGCAGCTTAGGTTCAGTGAGACAGTCCTACAATGAGCAGTTCTTC	CASSLGSVRQSYNEQFF
-	TRBV5-4	TRBJ2-3	-	TGTGCCAGCAGCTTTCCCCCAGATACGCAGTATTTT	CASSFPPDTQYF
-	TRBV12-3/TRBV12-4	TRBJ1-1	-	TGTGCCAGCAGTTTCGGGGGCGGGGACACTGAAGCTTTCTTT	CASSFGGGDTEAFF
-	TRBV7-2	TRBJ1-6	TRBD1	TGTGCCAGCAGCTTCTCATCGGGACAGCCTAATTCACCCCTCCACTTT	CASSFSSGQPNSPLHF
-	TRBV7-3	TRBJ2-3	TRBD2	TGTGCCAGCAGCCTAACCGGGACTAGCCGTGTAGATACGCAGTATTTT	CASSLTGTSRVDTQYF
-	TRBV12-3/TRBV12-4	TRBJ2-1	-	TGTGCCAGCAGTTTGAGGGACCAGTTCTTC	CASSLRDQFF
-	TRBV5-1	TRBJ2-1	TRBD1	TGCGCCAGCAGCACGTTTGACAGGGACAACAATGAGCAGTTCTTC	CASSTFDRDNNEQFF
-	TRBV5-1	TRBJ1-2	TRBD1	TGCGCCAGCAGCTCCGGGACAGATAACGGCTACACCTTC	CASSSGTDNGYTF
-	TRBV18	TRBJ1-1	-	TGTGCCAGCTCAACCGACAGAAACACTGAAGCTTTCTTT	CASSTDRNTEAFF
-	TRBV10-3	TRBJ1-5	-	TGTGCCATCAGAGACGGCTATAGCAATCAGCCCCAGCATTTT	CAIRDGYSNQPQHF
-	TRBV14	TRBJ2-6	-	TGTGCCAGCAGCAAGTTGGACAGCCCTCCTGGGGCCAACGTCCTGACTTTC	CASSKLDSPPGANVLTF
-	TRBV20-1	TRBJ1-1	-	TGCAGTGCTAGGAGAGGGTGGGTGACTGAAGCTTTCTTT	CSARRGWVTEAFF
-	TRBV7-7	TRBJ2-3	TRBD2	TGTGCCAGCAGCCGCGGACTAGCAGGGGATACGCAGTATTTT	CASSRGLAGDTQYF
-	TRBV20-1	TRBJ1-1	-	TGCAGTGCTAGACAGGGAAGAGCTTTCTTT	CSARQGRAFF
-	TRBV20-1	TRBJ2-3	-	TGCAGTGCGGCGATACAGGGAGCAGATACGCAGTATTTT	CSAAIQGADTQYF
-	TRBV10-3	TRBJ2-3	TRBD2	TGTGCCATCAGCAGGACTAGCGGGGAAACAGATACGCAGTATTTT	CAISRTSGETDTQYF
-	TRBV18	TRBJ2-1	TRBD2	TGTGCCAGCTCACCAGCAGCGGGAAACTCCTACAATGAGCAGTTCTTC	CASSPAAGNSYNEQFF
-	TRBV27	TRBJ2-7	-	TGTGCCAGCAGTTCAGGGAGACAGTTCTCCTACGAGCAGTACTTC	CASSSGRQFSYEQYF
-	TRBV6-1	TRBJ1-5	-	TGTGCCAGCAGCCCCCGGCGATGGCAGACTTTTAGCAATCAGCCCCAGCATTTT	CASSPRRWQTFSNQPQHF
-	TRBV30	TRBJ1-3	TRBD1	TGTGCCTGGAGTGGGGGACAGAGCTCTGGAAACACCATATATTTT	CAWSGGQSSGNTIYF
few	TRBV7-9	TRBJ2-7	-	TGTGCCAGCAGCAGATTTAACGAGCAGTACTTC	CASSRFNEQYF
-	TRBV21-1	TRBJ1-2	-	TGTGCCAGCAAGGCTAAGGTGACCCCCTCTCATGGCTACACCTTC	CASKAKVTPSHGYTF
-	TRBV12-3/TRBV12-4	TRBJ1-5	-	TGTGCCAGCAATGATCGCAATAGCAATCAGCCCCAGCATTTT	CASNDRNSNQPQHF
-	TRBV25-1	TRBJ1-3	-	TGTGCCAGCAGGCCGAGCTCTGGAAACACCATATATTTT	CASRPSSGNTIYF
-	TRBV12-3/TRBV12-4	TRBJ2-1	-	TGTGCCAGCAGCCGCTCCGCGGGTGAGCAGTTCTTC	CASSRSAGEQFF
-	TRBV24-1	TRBJ1-2	-	TGTGCCACCAGTGATCGGAACTATGGCTACACCTTC	CATSDRNYGYTF
-	TRBV7-2	TRBJ2-1	-	TGTGCCAGCAGCGTGAGTGGGAGGACGAGCAATGAGCAGTTCTTC	CASSVSGRTSNEQFF
-	TRBV28	TRBJ2-1	-	TGTGCCAGCCGAGGGGCGGGCTCCTACAATGAGCAGTTCTTC	CASRGAGSYNEQFF
-	TRBV3-1	TRBJ1-1	-	TGTGCCAGCGTCCGGCCGGACGGTGAAGCTTTCTTT	CASVRPDGEAFF
-	TRBV9	TRBJ1-1	-	TGTGCCAGCAGTCGGAGGGGTGACACTGAAGCTTTCTTT	CASSRRGDTEAFF
-	TRBV7-2	TRBJ2-1	TRBD1	TGTGCCAGCAGCTTATCAGGACAGGGATACAATGAGCAGTTCTTC	CASSLSGQGYNEQFF
-	TRBV29-1	TRBJ2-5	-	TGCAGCGCTGGCCACCAAGAGACCCAGTACTTC	CSAGHQETQYF
-	TRBV30	TRBJ1-2	-	TGTGCCTGGATTTCCAGGGTCGGGGGCTACACCTTC	CAWISRVGGYTF
few	TRBV14	TRBJ1-2	-	TGTGCCAGCAGCCAAGAAAGGGGGAATGGCTACACCTTC	CASSQERGNGYTF
-	TRBV15	TRBJ2-1	-	TGTGCCACCAGCAGAGATCGACCCCATGAGCAGTTCTTC	CATSRDRPHEQFF
few	TRBV3-1	TRBJ2-1	-	TGTGCCAGCCGCCTCTACAATGAGCAGTTCTTC	CASRLYNEQFF
-	TRBV20-1	TRBJ1-5	-	TGCAGTGCTAGGCCAGGGATTAACAATCAGCCCCAGCATTTT	CSARPGINNQPQHF
few	TRBV7-9	TRBJ1-1	-	TGTGCCAGCAGCTTAGTGGTGGAGAACACTGAAGCTTTCTTT	CASSLVVENTEAFF
-	TRBV4-2	TRBJ2-1	TRBD2	TGTGCCAGCAGCCCGGGACTAGCGGGAGTCGGGCAGTTCTTC	CASSPGLAGVGQFF
-	TRBV29-1	TRBJ1-1	-	TGCAGCGTTGAAAAAGGAGGCATAGGGACTGAAGCTTTCTTT	CSVEKGGIGTEAFF
-	TRBV2	TRBJ2-7	TRBD1	TGTGCCAGCGACAGGGAACCGGCCTACGAGCAGTACTTC	CASDREPAYEQYF
-	TRBV27	TRBJ2-3	TRBD1	TGTGCCAGCAGTTTTCTCGGACAGGGTAAGGCGACAGATACGCAGTATTTT	CASSFLGQGKATDTQYF
once	TRBV3-1	TRBJ2-5	-	TGTGCCAGCAGCCAACGCCCCGCCGGGGACGCACCAGAGACCCAGTACTTC	CASSQRPAGDAPETQYF